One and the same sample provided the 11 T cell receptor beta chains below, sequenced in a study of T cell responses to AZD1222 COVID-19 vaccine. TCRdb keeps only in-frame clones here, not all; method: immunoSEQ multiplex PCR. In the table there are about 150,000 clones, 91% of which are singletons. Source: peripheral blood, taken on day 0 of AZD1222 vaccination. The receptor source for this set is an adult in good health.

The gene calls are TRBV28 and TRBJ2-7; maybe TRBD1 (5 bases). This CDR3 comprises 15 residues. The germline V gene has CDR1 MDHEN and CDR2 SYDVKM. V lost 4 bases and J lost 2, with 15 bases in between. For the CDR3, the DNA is TGTGCCAGCAGTTCACTTCTCGTAGGGGCCTACGAGCAGTACTTC. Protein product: CASSSLLVGAYEQYF.

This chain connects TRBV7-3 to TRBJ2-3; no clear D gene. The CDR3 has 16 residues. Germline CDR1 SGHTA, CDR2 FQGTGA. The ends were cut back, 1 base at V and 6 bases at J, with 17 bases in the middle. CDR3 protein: CASSLIATPTTDTQYF. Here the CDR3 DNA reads TGTGCCAGCAGCTTAATTGCGACCCCAACAACCGATACGCAGTATTTT.

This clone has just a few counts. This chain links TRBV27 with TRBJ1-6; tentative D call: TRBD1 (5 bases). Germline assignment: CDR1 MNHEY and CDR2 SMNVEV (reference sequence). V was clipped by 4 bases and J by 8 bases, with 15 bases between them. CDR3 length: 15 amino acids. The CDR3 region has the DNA TGTGCCAGCAGTTCATTTTCAGGGAAGCATTCACCCCTCCACTTT. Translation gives CASSSFSGKHSPLHF.

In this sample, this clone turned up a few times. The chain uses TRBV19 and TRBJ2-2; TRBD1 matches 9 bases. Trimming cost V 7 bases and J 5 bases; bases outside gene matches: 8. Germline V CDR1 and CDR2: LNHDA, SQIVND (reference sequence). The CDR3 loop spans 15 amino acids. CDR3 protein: CASTEGTGITGELFF. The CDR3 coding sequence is TGTGCCAGTACCGAAGGGACAGGGATAACCGGGGAGCTGTTTTTT.

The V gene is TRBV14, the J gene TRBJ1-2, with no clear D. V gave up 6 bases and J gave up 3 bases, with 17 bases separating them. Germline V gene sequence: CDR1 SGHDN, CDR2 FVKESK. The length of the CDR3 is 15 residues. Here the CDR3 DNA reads TGTGCCAGCAGACACGCCCACCGGGCGTACTATGGCTACACCTTC. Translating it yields CASRHAHRAYYGYTF. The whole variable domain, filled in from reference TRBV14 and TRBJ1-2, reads EAGVTQFPSHSVIEKGQTVTLRCDPISGHDNLYWYRRVMGKEIKFLLHFVKESKQDESGMPNNRFLAERTGGTYSTLKVQPAELEDSGVYFCASRHAHRAYYGYTFGSGTRLTVV.

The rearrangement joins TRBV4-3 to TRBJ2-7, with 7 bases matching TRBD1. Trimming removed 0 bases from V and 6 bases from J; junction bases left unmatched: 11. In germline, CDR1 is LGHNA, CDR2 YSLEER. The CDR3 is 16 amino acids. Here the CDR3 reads CASSQDIGYRGPEQYF. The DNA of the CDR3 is TGCGCCAGCAGCCAAGATATCGGCTACAGGGGACCCGAGCAGTACTTC.

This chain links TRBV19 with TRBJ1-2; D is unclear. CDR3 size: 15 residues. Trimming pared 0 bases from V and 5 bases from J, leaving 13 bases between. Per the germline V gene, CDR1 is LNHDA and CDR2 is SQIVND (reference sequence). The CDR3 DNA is TGTGCCAGTAGTATAGATCGGTTCGGGGAATATGGCTACACCTTC. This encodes CASSIDRFGEYGYTF. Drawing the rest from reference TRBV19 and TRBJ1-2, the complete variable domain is DGGITQSPKYLFRKEGQNVTLSCEQNLNHDAMYWYRQDPGQGLRLIYYSQIVNDFQKGDIAEGYSVSREKKESFPLTVTSAQKNPTAFYLCASSIDRFGEYGYTFGSGTRLTVV.

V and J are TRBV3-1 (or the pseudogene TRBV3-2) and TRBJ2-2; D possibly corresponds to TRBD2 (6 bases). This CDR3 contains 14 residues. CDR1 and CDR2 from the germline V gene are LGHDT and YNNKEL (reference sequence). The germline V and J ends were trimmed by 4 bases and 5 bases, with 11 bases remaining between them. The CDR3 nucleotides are TGTGCCAGCAGCCCCTGGGGGGATACCGGGGAGCTGTTTTTT. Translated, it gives CASSPWGDTGELFF.

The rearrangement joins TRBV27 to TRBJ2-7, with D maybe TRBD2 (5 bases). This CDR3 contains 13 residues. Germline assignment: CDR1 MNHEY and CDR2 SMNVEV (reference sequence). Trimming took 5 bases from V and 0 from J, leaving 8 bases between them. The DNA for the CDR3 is TGTGCCAGCAGTCAAGGGAGCTCCTACGAGCAGTACTTC. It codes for CASSQGSSYEQYF.

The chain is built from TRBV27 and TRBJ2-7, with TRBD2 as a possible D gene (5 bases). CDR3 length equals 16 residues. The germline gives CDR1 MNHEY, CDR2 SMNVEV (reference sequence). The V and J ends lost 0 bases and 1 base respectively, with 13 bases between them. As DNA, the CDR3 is TGTGCCAGCAGTTTATCGTTGGCTAGCCGTTCCTACGAGCAGTACTTC. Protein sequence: CASSLSLASRSYEQYF.

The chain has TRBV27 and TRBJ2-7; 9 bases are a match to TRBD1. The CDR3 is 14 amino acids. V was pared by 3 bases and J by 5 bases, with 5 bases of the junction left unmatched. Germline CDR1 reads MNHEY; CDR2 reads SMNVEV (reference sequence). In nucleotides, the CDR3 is TGTGCCAGCAGTTTGTCCGGGACAGGGAACGAGCAGTACTTC. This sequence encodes CASSLSGTGNEQYF.